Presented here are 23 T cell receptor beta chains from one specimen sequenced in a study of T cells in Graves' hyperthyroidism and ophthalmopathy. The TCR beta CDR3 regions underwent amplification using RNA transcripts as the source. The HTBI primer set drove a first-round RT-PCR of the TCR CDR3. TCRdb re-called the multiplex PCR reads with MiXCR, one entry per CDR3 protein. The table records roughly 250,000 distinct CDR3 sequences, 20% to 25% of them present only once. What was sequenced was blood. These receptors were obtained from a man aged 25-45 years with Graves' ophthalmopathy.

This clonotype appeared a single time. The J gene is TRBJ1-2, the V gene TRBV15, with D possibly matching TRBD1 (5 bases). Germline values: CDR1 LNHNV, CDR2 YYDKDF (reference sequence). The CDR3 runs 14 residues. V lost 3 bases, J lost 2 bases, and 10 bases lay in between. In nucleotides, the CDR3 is TGTGCCACCAGCAGGTCCACAGGAAACTATGGCTACACCTTC. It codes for CATSRSTGNYGYTF. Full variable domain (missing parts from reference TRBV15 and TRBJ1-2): DAMVIQNPRYQVTQFGKPVTLSCSQTLNHNVMYWYQQKSSQAPKLLFHYYDKDFNNEADTPDNFQSRRPNTSFCFLDIRSPGLGDTAMYLCATSRSTGNYGYTFGSGTRLTVV.

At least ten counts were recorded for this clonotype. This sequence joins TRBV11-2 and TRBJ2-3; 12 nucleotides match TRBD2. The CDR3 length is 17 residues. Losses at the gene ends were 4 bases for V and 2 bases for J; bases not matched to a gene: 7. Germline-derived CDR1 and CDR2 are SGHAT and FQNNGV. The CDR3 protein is CASSSTTSGGLTDTQYF. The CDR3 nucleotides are TGTGCCAGCAGCTCGACGACTAGCGGGGGCCTCACAGATACGCAGTATTTT.

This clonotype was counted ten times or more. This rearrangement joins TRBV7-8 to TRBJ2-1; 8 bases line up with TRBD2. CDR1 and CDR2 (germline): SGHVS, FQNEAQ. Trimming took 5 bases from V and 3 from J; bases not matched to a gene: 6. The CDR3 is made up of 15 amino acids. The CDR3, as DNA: TGTGCCAGCAGCCACACTAGCGGAGACTACAATGAGCAGTTCTTC. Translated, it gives CASSHTSGDYNEQFF.

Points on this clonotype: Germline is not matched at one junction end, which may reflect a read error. This chain's CDR3 is CANSLPPAGLRMSPHSPLHF. CDR3 nucleotides: TGTGCCAACAGTCTTCCCCCCGCTGGGCTAAGGATGAGCCCACATTCACCCCTCCACTTT. The V call is TRBV28, the J call TRBJ1-6; D uncertain. Germline V gene sequence: CDR1 MDHEN, CDR2 SYDVKM. CDR3 length equals 20 residues.

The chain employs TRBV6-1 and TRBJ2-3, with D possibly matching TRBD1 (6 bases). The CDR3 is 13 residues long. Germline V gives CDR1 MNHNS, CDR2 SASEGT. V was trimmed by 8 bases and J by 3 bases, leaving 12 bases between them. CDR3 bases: TGTGCCAGCGGGGCAGGGGCTACAGATACGCAGTATTTT. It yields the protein CASGAGATDTQYF.

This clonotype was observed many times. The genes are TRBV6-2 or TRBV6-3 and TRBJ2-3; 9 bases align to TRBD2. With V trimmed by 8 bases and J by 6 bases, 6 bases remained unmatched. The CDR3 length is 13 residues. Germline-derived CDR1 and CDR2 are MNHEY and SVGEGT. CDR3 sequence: CASALAGEDTQYF. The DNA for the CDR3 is TGTGCCAGCGCCTTAGCGGGAGAGGATACGCAGTATTTT.

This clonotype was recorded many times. The CDR3 protein is CASSTTRTYGYTF. CDR3 coding DNA: TGTGCCAGCAGCACCACCCGGACCTATGGCTACACCTTC. V usage is TRBV28 and J usage is TRBJ1-2; no firm D call. Trimming left V 6 bases short and J 4 bases short, with 12 bases between. CDR1 is MDHEN and CDR2 is SYDVKM in the germline V gene. The CDR3 contains 13 residues.

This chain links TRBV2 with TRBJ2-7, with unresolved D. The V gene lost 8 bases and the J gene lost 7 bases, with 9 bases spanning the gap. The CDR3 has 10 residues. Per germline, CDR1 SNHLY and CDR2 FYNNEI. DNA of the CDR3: TGTGCCAGCTCTAGTCAGGAGCAGTACTTC. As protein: CASSSQEQYF.

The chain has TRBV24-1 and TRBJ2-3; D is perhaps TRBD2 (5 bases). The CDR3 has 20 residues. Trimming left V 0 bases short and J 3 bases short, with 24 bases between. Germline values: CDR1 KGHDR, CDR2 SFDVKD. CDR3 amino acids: CATSDLPGLGRDGETDTQYF. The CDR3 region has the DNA TGTGCCACCAGTGATTTGCCGGGATTGGGCCGCGATGGGGAAACAGATACGCAGTATTTT.

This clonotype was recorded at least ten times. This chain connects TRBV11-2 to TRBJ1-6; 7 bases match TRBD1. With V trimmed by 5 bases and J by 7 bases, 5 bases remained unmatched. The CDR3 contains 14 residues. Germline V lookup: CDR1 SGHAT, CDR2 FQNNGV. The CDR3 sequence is CASSPLTGNSPLHF. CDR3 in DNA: TGTGCCAGCAGCCCTCTGACAGGGAATTCACCCCTCCACTTT.

This chain's CDR3 is CASSSPRYRTDTQYF. The CDR3 DNA follows: TGTGCCAGCAGCTCCCCTCGATACCGCACAGATACGCAGTATTTT. This chain connects TRBV7-9 to TRBJ2-3; D is uncertain. CDR1 and CDR2 (germline): SEHNR, FQNEAQ (reference sequence). V shed 4 bases and J shed 1 base, with 12 bases lying between them. The CDR3 is 15 amino acids.

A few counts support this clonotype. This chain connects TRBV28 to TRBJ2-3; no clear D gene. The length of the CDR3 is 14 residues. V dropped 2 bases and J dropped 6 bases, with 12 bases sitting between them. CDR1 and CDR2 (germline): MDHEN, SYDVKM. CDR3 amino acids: CASSLLAQSDTQYF. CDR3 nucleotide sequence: TGTGCCAGCAGTTTACTTGCCCAGTCGGATACGCAGTATTTT.

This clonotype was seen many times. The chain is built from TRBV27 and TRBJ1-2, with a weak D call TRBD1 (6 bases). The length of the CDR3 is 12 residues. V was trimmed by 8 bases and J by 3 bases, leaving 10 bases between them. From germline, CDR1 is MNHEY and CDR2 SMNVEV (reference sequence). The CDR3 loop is CASRTAYYGYTF. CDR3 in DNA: TGTGCCAGCCGGACAGCTTACTATGGCTACACCTTC.

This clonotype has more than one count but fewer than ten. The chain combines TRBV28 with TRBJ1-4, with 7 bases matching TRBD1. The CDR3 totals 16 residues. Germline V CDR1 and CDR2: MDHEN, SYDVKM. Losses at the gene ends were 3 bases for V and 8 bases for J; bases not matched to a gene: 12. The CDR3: CASSFGVTGKWEKLFF. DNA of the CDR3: TGTGCCAGCAGTTTTGGGGTGACAGGGAAGTGGGAAAAACTGTTTTTT.

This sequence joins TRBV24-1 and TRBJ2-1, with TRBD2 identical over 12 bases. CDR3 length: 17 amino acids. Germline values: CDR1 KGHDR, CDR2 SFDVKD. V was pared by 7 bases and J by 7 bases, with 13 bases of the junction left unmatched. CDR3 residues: CATSRGRLAGDRNEQFF. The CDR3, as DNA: TGTGCCACCAGCAGGGGGAGACTAGCGGGAGATCGGAATGAGCAGTTCTTC.

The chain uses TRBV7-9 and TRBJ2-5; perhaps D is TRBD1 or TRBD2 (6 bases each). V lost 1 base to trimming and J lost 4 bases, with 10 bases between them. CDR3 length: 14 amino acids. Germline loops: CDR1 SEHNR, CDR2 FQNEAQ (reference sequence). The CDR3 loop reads CASSLGGGLETQYF. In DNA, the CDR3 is TGTGCCAGCAGCTTAGGTGGGGGGCTAGAGACCCAGTACTTC.

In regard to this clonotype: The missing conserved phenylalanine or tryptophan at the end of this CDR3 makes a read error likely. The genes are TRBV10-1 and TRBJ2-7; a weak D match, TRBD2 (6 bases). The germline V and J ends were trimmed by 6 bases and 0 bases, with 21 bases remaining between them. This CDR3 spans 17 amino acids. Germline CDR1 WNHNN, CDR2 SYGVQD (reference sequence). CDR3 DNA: TGCGCCAGCAGAACCACGTTTCGGGGGTGTAGCTCCTACGAGCAGTACCTC. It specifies CASRTTFRGCSSYEQYL.

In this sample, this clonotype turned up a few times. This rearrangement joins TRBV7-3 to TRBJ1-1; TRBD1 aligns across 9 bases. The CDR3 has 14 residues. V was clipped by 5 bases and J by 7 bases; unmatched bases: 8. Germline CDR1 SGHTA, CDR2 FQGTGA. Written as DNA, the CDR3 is TGTGCCAGCAGCCTCTGGCCGGGACAGGGTGAAGCTTTCTTT. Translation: CASSLWPGQGEAFF.

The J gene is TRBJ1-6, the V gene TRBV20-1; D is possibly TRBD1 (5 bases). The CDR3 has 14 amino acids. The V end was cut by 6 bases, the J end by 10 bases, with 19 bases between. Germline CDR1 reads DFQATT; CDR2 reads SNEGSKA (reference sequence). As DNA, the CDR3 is TGCAGTGCGACAGCGGAGGTCCTAAGGTCACCCCTCCACTTT. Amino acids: CSATAEVLRSPLHF.

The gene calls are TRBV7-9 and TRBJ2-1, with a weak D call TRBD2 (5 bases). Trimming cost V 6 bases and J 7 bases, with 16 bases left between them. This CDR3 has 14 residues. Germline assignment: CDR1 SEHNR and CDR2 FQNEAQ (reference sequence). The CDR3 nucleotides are TGTGCCAGCAGTACAGCGGAAGGGCGGAATGAGCAGTTCTTC. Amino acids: CASSTAEGRNEQFF.

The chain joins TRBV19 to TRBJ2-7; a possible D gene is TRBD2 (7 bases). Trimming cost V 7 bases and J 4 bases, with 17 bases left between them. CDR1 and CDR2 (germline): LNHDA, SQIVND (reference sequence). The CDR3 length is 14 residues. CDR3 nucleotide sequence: TGTGCCAGTACCTTACGCGGGGGCCTGTACGAGCAGTACTTC. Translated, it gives CASTLRGGLYEQYF.

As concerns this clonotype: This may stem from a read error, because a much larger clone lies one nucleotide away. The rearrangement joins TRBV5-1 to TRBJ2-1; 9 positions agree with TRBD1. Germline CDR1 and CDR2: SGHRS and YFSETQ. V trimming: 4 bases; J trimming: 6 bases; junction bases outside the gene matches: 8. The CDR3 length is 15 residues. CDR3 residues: CASSPWTGEGNEQFF. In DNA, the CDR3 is TGCGCCAGCAGCCCTTGGACAGGGGAGGGCAATGAGCAGTTCTTC.

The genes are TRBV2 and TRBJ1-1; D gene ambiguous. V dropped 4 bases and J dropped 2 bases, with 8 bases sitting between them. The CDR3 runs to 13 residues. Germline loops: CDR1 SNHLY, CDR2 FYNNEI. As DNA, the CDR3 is TGTGCCAGCAGTGGGGCGGGAAACACTGAAGCTTTCTTT. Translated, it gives CASSGAGNTEAFF.